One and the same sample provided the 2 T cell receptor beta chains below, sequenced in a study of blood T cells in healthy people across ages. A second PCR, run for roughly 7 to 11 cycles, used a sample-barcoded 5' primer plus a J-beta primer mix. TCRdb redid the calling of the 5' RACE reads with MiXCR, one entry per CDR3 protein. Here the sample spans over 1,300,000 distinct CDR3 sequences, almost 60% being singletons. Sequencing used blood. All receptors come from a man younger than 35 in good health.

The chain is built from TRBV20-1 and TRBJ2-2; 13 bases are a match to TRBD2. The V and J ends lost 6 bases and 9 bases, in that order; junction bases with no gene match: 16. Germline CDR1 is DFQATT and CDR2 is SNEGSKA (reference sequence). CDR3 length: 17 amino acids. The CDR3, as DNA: TGCAGTGCCCACTTGGCCTCCGGGACTAGCGGGGCTAGGGAGCTGTTTTTT. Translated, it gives CSAHLASGTSGARELFF.

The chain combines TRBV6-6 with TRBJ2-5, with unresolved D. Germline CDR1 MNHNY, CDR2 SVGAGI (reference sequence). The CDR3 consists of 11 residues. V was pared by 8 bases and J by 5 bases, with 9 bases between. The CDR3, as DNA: TGTGCCAGCGTAGACGTGGAGACCCAGTACTTC. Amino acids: CASVDVETQYF.